These 2 T cell receptor beta chains share one sample of origin, sequenced in a study of blood T cell repertoires in COVID-19. Libraries were prepared by immunoSEQ multiplex PCR; TCRdb keeps only in-frame clonotypes and omits some of them. The sample consists of around 100,000 clones, more than 75% of them appearing once. Sequencing was carried out using peripheral blood. Receptors originate from a middle-aged man with acute or convalescent COVID-19.

This chain uses TRBV7-2 with TRBJ2-7; TRBD1 matches 7 bases. Germline lookup yields CDR1 SGHTA and CDR2 FQGNSA. Trimming at V came to 5 bases and at J to 7 bases, leaving 17 bases not matched to a gene. This CDR3 contains 16 residues. The CDR3 DNA sequence: TGTGCCAGCAGCGCGGACAGGCGGCTCTATCTGGGGGAGCAGTACTTC. This translates into CASSADRRLYLGEQYF.

V usage is TRBV6-5 and J usage is TRBJ1-2; 11 bases agree with TRBD1. The V gene end was trimmed by 2 bases and the J gene end by 7 bases; junction bases not matched to a gene: 6. The CDR3 covers 15 residues. From germline, CDR1 is MNHEY and CDR2 SVGAGI. The CDR3 is CASSYGGGTGGGYTF. CDR3 nucleotides: TGTGCCAGCAGTTACGGTGGAGGGACAGGGGGTGGCTACACCTTC.